Reported below is one T cell receptor beta chain. Antigen specificity is unknown. These data originate in a study of T-cell memory formation after mild COVID-19. General observations from the study: The study found balanced CD4/CD8 in clones contracting day 15 to 85 and a CD4+ lean in later expanders. Clones which contracted sat mainly in CM and EM if CD4+, and in EMRA if CD8+.

TCRdb used MiXCR to reprocess the 5' RACE reads, holding one entry per CDR3 protein. Among roughly 150,000 distinct CDR3 sequences listed, under 15% were seen once. With 7 bases removed from V and 5 bases from J, the gap between germline ends came to 14 bases. The CDR3 has 13 amino acids. Per germline, CDR1 LNHDA and CDR2 SQIVND (reference sequence). Sequencing was carried out using PBMCs or a T cell subset sorted from them (not recorded which). V and J are TRBV19 and TRBJ1-2; D is uncertain. This TCR derives from a man between 18 and 35 years old who had mild COVID-19 (a few samples of this study predate the infection). Cell type and time point are not known. The CDR3 reads CASTVDHGYGYTF. For the CDR3, the DNA is TGTGCCAGTACCGTGGATCACGGATATGGCTACACCTTC.